The 22 T cell receptor beta chains reported below all come from one sample, sequenced in a study of blood T cell repertoires in COVID-19. Some clones are missing from TCRdb's copy, which holds only in-frame ones; the method was immunoSEQ multiplex PCR. Altogether 200,000 to 250,000 clones are present, under 90% being singletons, with the ten largest covering approximately 18%. Sequenced: peripheral blood. The source of these receptors is a woman of 80 years or more with active or convalescent COVID-19.

This sequence joins TRBV21-1 and TRBJ1-5; the table's D call, TRBD1, has no DNA check behind it. TRBV21-1 is a documented pseudogene. CDR3 length: 14 residues. CDR3: CASSVTGIGQPQHF. CDR3 DNA sequence: TGTGCCAGCAGCGTTACAGGGATAGGACAGCCCCAGCATTTT.

This chain links TRBV5-1 with TRBJ2-1; 8 positions agree with TRBD2. The CDR3 runs 15 residues. The ends lost 0 bases at V and 12 bases at J; junction bases unmatched: 11. In germline, CDR1 is SGHRS, CDR2 YFSETQ. The CDR3 sequence is CASSLEVGGLVSQFF. The CDR3 nucleotides read TGCGCCAGCAGCTTGGAAGTCGGGGGACTAGTCTCGCAGTTCTTC.

This clone has just a few counts. The chain employs TRBV2 and TRBJ1-2; a weak D match, TRBD1 (6 bases). With 4 bases removed from V and 2 bases from J, the gap between germline ends came to 17 bases. Germline CDR1 reads SNHLY; CDR2 reads FYNNEI. The CDR3 extends over 16 amino acids. CDR3 in amino acids: CASSGQGKRGNYGYTF. CDR3 DNA: TGTGCCAGCAGTGGACAAGGCAAAAGGGGGAACTATGGCTACACCTTC.

The chain combines TRBV19 with TRBJ1-3, with D uncertain. The CDR3 has 15 amino acids. Germline V gene data show CDR1 as LNHDA and CDR2 as SQIVND (reference sequence). V dropped 5 bases and J dropped 4 bases, with 15 bases sitting between them. In DNA, the CDR3 is TGTGCCAGTAGTTCGGAGGGAACCGCCGGAAACACCATATATTTT. It codes for CASSSEGTAGNTIYF.

The chain uses TRBV9 and TRBJ2-1; 11 bases agree with TRBD2. The CDR3 has 16 residues. The junction had 3 bases not matched to a gene; V was cut back by 4 bases and J by 0 bases. In germline, CDR1 is SGDLS, CDR2 YYNGEE. This chain's CDR3 is CASSTTSGSSYNEQFF. The CDR3 nucleotides read TGTGCCAGCAGCACCACTAGCGGGAGCTCCTACAATGAGCAGTTCTTC.

This rearrangement joins TRBV5-1 to TRBJ1-2, with TRBD1 matching 9 bases. Trimming removed 4 bases from V and 6 bases from J; junction bases left unmatched: 4. Germline V lookup: CDR1 SGHRS, CDR2 YFSETQ. The CDR3 sequence is 13 residues long. CDR3 nucleotides: TGCGCCAGCAGCGATGGACAGGGGCATGGCTACACCTTC. Amino acids: CASSDGQGHGYTF. Looking up the rest from reference TRBV5-1 and TRBJ1-2 gives the full variable domain: KAGVTQTPRYLIKTRGQQVTLSCSPISGHRSVSWYQQTPGQGLQFLFEYFSETQRNKGNFPGRFSGRQFSNSRSEMNVSTLELGDSALYLCASSDGQGHGYTFGSGTRLTVV.

This chain links TRBV21-1 with TRBJ1-1; TRBD1, the table's D call, was not compared with the DNA. TRBV21-1 is a pseudogene locus. CDR3 length: 16 amino acids. CDR3 sequence (DNA): TGTGCCAGCAGAACTCGGCAGGGGGTTGGAAACACTGAAGCTTTCTTT. It specifies CASRTRQGVGNTEAFF.

V and J are TRBV2 and TRBJ1-1, with D possibly being TRBD1 (5 bases). Trimming shortened V by 6 bases and J by 6 bases, and 11 bases separated the two germline ends. This CDR3 contains 12 residues. The V gene's germline CDR1 is SNHLY and CDR2 FYNNEI. The CDR3: CASSPGFAEAFF. CDR3 nucleotides: TGTGCCAGCAGCCCAGGGTTCGCTGAAGCTTTCTTT. The whole variable domain, filled in from reference TRBV2 and TRBJ1-1, reads EPEVTQTPSHQVTQMGQEVILRCVPISNHLYFYWYRQILGQKVEFLVSFYNNEISEKSEIFDDQFSVERPDGSNFTLKIRSTKLEDSAMYFCASSPGFAEAFFGQGTRLTVV.

V and J are TRBV5-1 and TRBJ2-7; TRBD2 aligns across 7 bases. Germline V gives CDR1 SGHRS, CDR2 YFSETQ. J lost 4 bases, V lost 4 bases, and 14 bases had no gene match. The CDR3 contains 16 residues. DNA of the CDR3: TGCGCCAGCAGCCCTGGCGTCGCTAGCGGAGCTTACGAGCAGTACTTC. Translating gives CASSPGVASGAYEQYF.

This clone showed up just once. The chain couples TRBV27 to TRBJ1-4; TRBD1 might be the D (6 bases). V gave up 7 bases and J gave up 5 bases, with 14 bases separating them. The CDR3 is made up of 14 amino acids. Germline assignment: CDR1 MNHEY and CDR2 SMNVEV (reference sequence). For the CDR3, the DNA is TGTGCCAGCAAGAGGGGGGGATTAAATGAAAAACTGTTTTTT. Encoded protein: CASKRGGLNEKLFF.

This clone was observed a few times. The chain has TRBV5-1 and TRBJ2-7, with 9 bases lining up with TRBD2. Germline values: CDR1 SGHRS, CDR2 YFSETQ. V shed 3 bases, J shed 5 bases, and the junction held 6 bases outside the gene matches. The CDR3 is 14 amino acids. CDR3 loop: CASSSGLASHEQYF. The DNA for the CDR3 is TGCGCCAGCAGCTCGGGACTAGCTTCCCACGAGCAGTACTTC. The full variable domain, in which reference TRBV5-1 and TRBJ2-7 provide the parts outside the CDR3, is KAGVTQTPRYLIKTRGQQVTLSCSPISGHRSVSWYQQTPGQGLQFLFEYFSETQRNKGNFPGRFSGRQFSNSRSEMNVSTLELGDSALYLCASSSGLASHEQYFGPGTRLTVT.

This clone was recorded once. The chain combines TRBV7-3 with TRBJ1-6, with a weak D call TRBD1 (6 bases). Germline V gene sequence: CDR1 SGHTA, CDR2 FQGTGA. CDR3 size: 14 residues. Trimming left V 5 bases short and J 7 bases short, with 12 bases between. CDR3 DNA: TGTGCCAGCAGCGCAGGGGTTGAAAATTCACCCCTCCACTTT. This codes for CASSAGVENSPLHF.

The chain carries TRBV28 and TRBJ2-4; TRBD1 matches at 7 bases. CDR1 is MDHEN, CDR2 SYDVKM, per germline. There are 15 residues in the CDR3. Trimming at V came to 11 bases and at J to 4 bases, leaving 14 bases not matched to a gene. CDR3 DNA: TGTGCCGCCACGCCCGGGACAGTCCTAAAAAACATTCAGTACTTC. The encoded protein is CAATPGTVLKNIQYF.

The gene calls are TRBV28 and TRBJ2-1, with 11 bases matching TRBD2. The CDR3 extends over 17 amino acids. The ends lost 4 bases at V and 0 bases at J; junction bases unmatched: 5. Germline V gene data show CDR1 as MDHEN and CDR2 as SYDVKM. In DNA, the CDR3 is TGTGCCAGCAGTTCCCTAGCGGGGGGCACCTCCTACAATGAGCAGTTCTTC. Its translation is CASSSLAGGTSYNEQFF.

This clone was seen a handful of times. This same CDR3 is encoded by further DNA sequences in the sample. The rearrangement uses TRBV6-2 or TRBV6-3 and TRBJ1-2; D perhaps matches TRBD1 (6 bases). This CDR3 is built from 14 residues. The germline CDR1 and CDR2 sequences are MNHEY and SVGEGT. The V gene lost 0 bases and the J gene lost 4 bases, with 9 bases spanning the gap. This CDR3 reads CASSYSQGPYGYTF. The CDR3 nucleotides are TGTGCCAGCAGTTACTCTCAGGGGCCCTATGGCTACACCTTC.

This CDR3 reads CASSSGTYGLNTIYF. In DNA form, the CDR3 reads TGTGCCAGCAGTTCAGGCACGTACGGCTTAAACACCATATATTTT. The chain has TRBV27 and TRBJ1-3; D unclear. The length of the CDR3 is 15 residues. The V and J ends lost 4 bases and 6 bases respectively, with 16 bases between them. Germline V gene data show CDR1 as MNHEY and CDR2 as SMNVEV (reference sequence).

The genes are TRBV5-3 and TRBJ2-1; D is uncertain. TRBV5-3 is given ORF status, its function remaining uncertain. V was shortened by 4 bases and J by 7 bases, with 9 bases between the two germline ends. This CDR3 spans 12 amino acids. CDR3 in DNA: TGTGCCAGAAGCGATCCTAGGAATGAGCAGTTCTTC. Residues: CARSDPRNEQFF.

This chain links TRBV6-2 or TRBV6-3 with TRBJ2-5; 7 positions agree with TRBD1. The CDR3 sequence is 14 residues long. V trimming: 2 bases; J trimming: 7 bases; junction bases outside the gene matches: 7. The germline V gene encodes CDR1 MNHEY and CDR2 SVGEGT. The CDR3 sequence: CASSYPTGSATQYF. The CDR3 DNA sequence: TGTGCCAGCAGTTACCCGACAGGGTCGGCGACCCAGTACTTC.

The chain couples TRBV4-1 to TRBJ2-3; perhaps TRBD1 as D (6 bases). The germline V gene encodes CDR1 MGHRA and CDR2 YSYEKL. The CDR3 extends over 18 amino acids. Deletions cut 5 bases from V and 2 bases from J, with 23 bases between. CDR3 sequence: CASSSRLTGEFYTDTQYF. CDR3 DNA: TGCGCCAGCAGCTCCCGGTTGACAGGCGAGTTCTACACAGATACGCAGTATTTT.

This clone was observed a few times. CDR3 in DNA: TGTGCCAGTAGTATTGGCGGGGTCGAGTACTACGAGCAGTACTTC. It translates to CASSIGGVEYYEQYF. The chain is built from TRBV19 and TRBJ2-7, with a tentative D call TRBD2 (6 bases). Germline V gene data show CDR1 as LNHDA and CDR2 as SQIVND (reference sequence). Trimming cost V 3 bases and J 3 bases, with 15 bases left between them. The CDR3 is 15 residues long.

The CDR3 is CASSPRRDSRGNEQFF. In DNA, the CDR3 is TGTGCCAGCTCACCACGCCGGGACTCTCGAGGGAATGAGCAGTTCTTC. V and J are TRBV18 and TRBJ2-1, with D tentatively TRBD2 (6 bases). Looked up from germline, CDR1 is KGHSH and CDR2 is LQKENI. V lost 1 base to trimming and J lost 7 bases, with 17 bases between them. The CDR3 extends over 16 amino acids. The full variable domain, in which reference TRBV18 and TRBJ2-1 provide the parts outside the CDR3, is NAGVMQNPRHLVRRRGQEARLRCSPMKGHSHVYWYRQLPEEGLKFMVYLQKENIIDESGMPKERFSAEFPKEGPSILRIQQVVRGDSAAYFCASSPRRDSRGNEQFFGPGTRLTVL.

The genes are TRBV4-2 and TRBJ2-1, with D possibly matching TRBD1 (6 bases). The V gene lost 4 bases and the J gene lost 11 bases, with 15 bases spanning the gap. CDR1 is LGHNA and CDR2 is YNFKEQ in the germline V gene. This CDR3 contains 13 residues. This CDR3 is CASSPAGTLKQFF. DNA of the CDR3: TGTGCCAGCAGCCCGGCAGGGACACTTAAGCAGTTCTTC.